This T cell receptor (beta chain) emerged from a study of blood T cell repertoires in COVID-19. Study-level information: The origin of the acute and convalescent COVID-19 samples was the United States, Italy and Spain. Sources were T cells, B-cell-depleted T cells, or PBMCs; the material itself was cDNA or gDNA.

In Seattle, patients joined the study during active infection and were tracked longitudinally. Original processing methods: By means of reference gene primer amplification, nucleated cell counts were estimated. Method: immunoSEQ multiplex PCR; TCRdb's copy keeps in-frame clones and lacks some. V and J calls plus clone size are reproduced from that table; the DNA served to infer D and trimming. The table records fewer than 200,000 clones, roughly 89% of them present only once. CDR3 length equals 13 residues. From germline, CDR1 is LGHNT and CDR2 FRNRAP. Trimming pared 3 bases from V and 3 bases from J, leaving 9 bases between.

The receptor comes from a woman in her 70s with COVID-19, enrolled during active disease. Input material: peripheral blood. The chain couples TRBV12-5 to TRBJ2-7, with D possibly being TRBD2 (6 bases). DNA of the CDR3: TGTGCTAGTGGTTTTGGGGGGATCTACGAGCAGTACTTC. It encodes CASGFGGIYEQYF.